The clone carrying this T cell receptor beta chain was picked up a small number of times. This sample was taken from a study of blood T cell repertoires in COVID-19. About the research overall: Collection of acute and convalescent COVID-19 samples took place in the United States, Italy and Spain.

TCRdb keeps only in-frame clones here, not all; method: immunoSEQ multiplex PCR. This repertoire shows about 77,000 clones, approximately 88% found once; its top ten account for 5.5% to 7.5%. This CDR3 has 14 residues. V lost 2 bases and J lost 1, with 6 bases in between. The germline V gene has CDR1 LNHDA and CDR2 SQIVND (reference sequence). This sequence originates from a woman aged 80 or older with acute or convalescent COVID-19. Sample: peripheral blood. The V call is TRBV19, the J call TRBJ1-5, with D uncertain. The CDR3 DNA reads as TGTGCCAGTAGTATACGAGGGAGCAATCAGCCCCAGCATTTT. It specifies CASSIRGSNQPQHF.